This TCR beta chain comes out of a study of blood T cell repertoires in COVID-19. In the study overall: Sites in the United States, Italy and Spain provided acute and convalescent COVID-19 samples. Sample material is recorded as cDNA or gDNA derived from T cells, B-cell-depleted T cells, or PBMCs.

V shed 5 bases and J 6 bases; nucleotides not matched to a gene: 11. The germline V gene has CDR1 LGHNT and CDR2 FRNRAP. The CDR3 covers 16 residues. As originally analysed: By means of reference gene primer amplification, nucleated cell counts were estimated. Assay used: immunoSEQ multiplex PCR; TCRdb lists only in-frame clones, some missing. That table supplies the V and J calls and clone size; D and trimming were determined from the DNA. The data hold 85,000 to 130,000 clones, with roughly four fifths observed a single time. The gene calls are TRBV12-5 and TRBJ1-3, with TRBD1 matching 9 bases. This receptor was obtained from a man aged 55 to 70 with acute or convalescent COVID-19. The sequenced sample consisted of peripheral blood. The CDR3 DNA reads as TGTGCTAGTGGTCCAGGGACAGGGCGGCGGGAAAACACCATATATTTT. Amino acid sequence: CASGPGTGRRENTIYF. The full variable domain, in which reference TRBV12-5 and TRBJ1-3 provide the parts outside the CDR3, is DARVTQTPRHKVTEMGQEVTMRCQPILGHNTVFWYRQTMMQGLELLAYFRNRAPLDDSGMPKDRFSAEMPDATLATLKIQPSEPRDSAVYFCASGPGTGRRENTIYFGEGSWLTVV.